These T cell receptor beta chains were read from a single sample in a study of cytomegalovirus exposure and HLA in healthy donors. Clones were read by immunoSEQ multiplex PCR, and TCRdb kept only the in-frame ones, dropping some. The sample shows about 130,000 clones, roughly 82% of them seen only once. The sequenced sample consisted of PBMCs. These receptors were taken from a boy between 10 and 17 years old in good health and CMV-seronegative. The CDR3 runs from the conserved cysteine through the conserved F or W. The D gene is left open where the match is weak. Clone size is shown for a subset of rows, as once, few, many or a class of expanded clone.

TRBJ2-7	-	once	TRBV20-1	CSANPFYEQYF	TGCAGTGCTAATCCCTTTTACGAGCAGTACTTC
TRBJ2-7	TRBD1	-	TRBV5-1	CASSGRTGLSYEQYF	TGCGCCAGCAGCGGGAGGACAGGGCTTTCCTACGAGCAGTACTTC
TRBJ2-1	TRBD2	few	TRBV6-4	CAGTRTSGNNEQFF	TGTGCCGGGACTCGGACTAGCGGGAACAATGAGCAGTTCTTC
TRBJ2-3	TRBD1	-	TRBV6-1	CASSKTGDSDTQYF	TGTGCCAGCAGTAAAACAGGGGACAGCGATACGCAGTATTTT
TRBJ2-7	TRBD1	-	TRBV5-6	CASSLPIAGGDYEQYF	TGTGCCAGCAGCTTACCGATTGCAGGGGGCGACTACGAGCAGTACTTC
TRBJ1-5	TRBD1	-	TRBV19	CASSAVWQGAFQPQHF	TGTGCCAGTAGTGCTGTCTGGCAGGGGGCGTTTCAGCCCCAGCATTTT
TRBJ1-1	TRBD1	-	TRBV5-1	CASSFTQGGWTEAFF	TGCGCCAGCAGCTTCACACAGGGGGGTTGGACTGAAGCTTTCTTT
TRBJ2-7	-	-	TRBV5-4	CASRDQGSQYEQYF	TGTGCCAGCAGGGACCAGGGTTCCCAATACGAGCAGTACTTC
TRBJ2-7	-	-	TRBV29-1	CSVEILSSYEQYF	TGCAGCGTTGAGATCTTGAGCTCCTACGAGCAGTACTTC
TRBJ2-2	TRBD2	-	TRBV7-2	CASSSPLAGATGELFF	TGTGCCAGCAGCTCCCCGCTAGCGGGAGCCACCGGGGAGCTGTTTTTT
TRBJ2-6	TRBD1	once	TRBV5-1	CASSVTGVGANVLTF	TGCGCCAGCAGCGTGACAGGGGTTGGGGCCAACGTCCTGACTTTC
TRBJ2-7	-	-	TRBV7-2	CASSLDREGGHEQYF	TGTGCCAGCAGCTTAGACAGGGAGGGTGGGCACGAGCAGTACTTC
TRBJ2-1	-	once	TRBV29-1	CSVESLANEQFF	TGCAGCGTTGAAAGTCTAGCTAATGAGCAGTTCTTC
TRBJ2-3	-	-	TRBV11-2	CASSSFTADTQYF	TGTGCCAGCAGCTCTTTTACGGCAGATACGCAGTATTTT
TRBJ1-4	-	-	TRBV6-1	CASSATTSSPGKDF	TGTGCCAGCAGTGCAACGACGTCTAGTCCGGGGAAGGATTTT
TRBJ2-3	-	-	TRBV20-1	CSARRSDTQYF	TGCAGTGCTAGACGGTCAGATACGCAGTATTTT
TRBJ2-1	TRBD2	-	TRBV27	CASSLWGLAGGHNEQFF	TGTGCCAGCAGTTTATGGGGACTAGCGGGCGGACACAATGAGCAGTTCTTC
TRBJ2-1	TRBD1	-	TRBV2	CASSKKKLGQGFRLLYNEQFF	TGTGCCAGCAGCAAAAAAAAACTGGGACAGGGCTTTAGATTACTCTACAATGAGCAGTTCTTC
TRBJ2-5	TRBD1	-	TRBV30	CAWGQGWETQYF	TGTGCCTGGGGACAGGGGTGGGAGACCCAGTACTTC
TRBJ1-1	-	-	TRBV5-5	CASSLGVAVEVFF	TGTGCCAGCAGCCTGGGGGTCGCGGTGGAGGTTTTCTTT
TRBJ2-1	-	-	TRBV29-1	CSARRNRYNEQFF	TGCAGCGCGAGGCGAAACAGGTACAATGAGCAGTTCTTC
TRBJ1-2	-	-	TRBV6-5	CASSRLKGGYGYTF	TGTGCCAGCAGTCGGCTGAAAGGGGGCTATGGCTACACCTTC
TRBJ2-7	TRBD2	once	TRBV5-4	CASSLALAGISSYEQYF	TGTGCCAGCAGCTTGGCCCTAGCGGGTATTAGCTCCTACGAGCAGTACTTC
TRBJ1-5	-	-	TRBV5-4	CASSPDSSNQPQHF	TGTGCCAGCAGCCCCGACAGTAGCAATCAGCCCCAGCATTTT
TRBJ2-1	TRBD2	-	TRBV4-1	CASSQDRLAGGPYNEQFF	TGCGCCAGCAGCCAAGACCGGCTAGCGGGTGGTCCCTACAATGAGCAGTTCTTC
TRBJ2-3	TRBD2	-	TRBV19	CASSTPRLAGPDTQYF	TGTGCCAGTAGTACCCCCCGACTAGCGGGCCCAGATACGCAGTATTTT
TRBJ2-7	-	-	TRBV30	CACARPAGRGTVYEQYF	TGTGCCTGCGCCCGCCCAGCGGGGAGGGGGACCGTCTACGAGCAGTACTTC
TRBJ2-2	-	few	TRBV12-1	CASSSTDGAEGTGELFF	TGTGCCAGCAGCTCCACTGACGGAGCAGAGGGCACCGGGGAGCTGTTTTTT
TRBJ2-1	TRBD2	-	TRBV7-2	CASSLRKGGRSSNEQFF	TGTGCCAGCAGCTTAAGGAAGGGCGGGAGATCGAGCAATGAGCAGTTCTTC
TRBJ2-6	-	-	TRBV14	CASSFYGRGSGANVLTF	TGTGCCAGCAGCTTCTACGGTAGGGGCTCTGGGGCCAACGTCCTGACTTTC
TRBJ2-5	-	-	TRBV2	CASNRGGTQYF	TGTGCCAGCAATCGCGGTGGGACCCAGTACTTC
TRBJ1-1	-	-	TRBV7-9	CASSLGEKAFF	TGTGCCAGCAGCTTAGGAGAGAAAGCTTTCTTT
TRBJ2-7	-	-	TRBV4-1	CASSQDLYEQYF	TGCGCCAGCAGCCAAGACCTCTACGAGCAGTACTTC
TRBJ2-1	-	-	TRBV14	CASSQVVAGKQFF	TGTGCCAGCAGCCAAGTGGTCGCGGGGAAGCAGTTCTTC
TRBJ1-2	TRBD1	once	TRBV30	CAWSGATGGPANYGYTF	TGTGCCTGGAGTGGAGCGACAGGGGGACCCGCTAACTATGGCTACACCTTC
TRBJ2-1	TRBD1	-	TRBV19	CASNSPGQGIYNEQFF	TGTGCCAGTAATTCCCCTGGACAGGGGATCTACAATGAGCAGTTCTTC
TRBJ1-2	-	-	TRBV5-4	CASSLGQTDYGYTF	TGTGCCAGCAGCTTGGGACAGACCGACTATGGCTACACCTTC
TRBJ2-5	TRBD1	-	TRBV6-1	CASTLDRGREETQYF	TGTGCCAGCACCCTTGACAGGGGGAGAGAAGAGACCCAGTACTTC
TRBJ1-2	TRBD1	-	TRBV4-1	CASSQDRGGGLGYTF	TGCGCCAGCAGCCAAGATAGAGGAGGGGGCCTGGGCTACACCTTC
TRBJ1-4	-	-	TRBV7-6	CASSRTPGENEKLFF	TGTGCCAGCAGTCGAACGCCAGGCGAGAATGAAAAACTGTTTTTT
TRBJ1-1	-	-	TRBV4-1	CASSPAPHAATEAFF	TGCGCCAGCAGCCCGGCCCCACACGCGGCCACTGAAGCTTTCTTT
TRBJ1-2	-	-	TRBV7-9	CASSPGGRGDNYGYTF	TGTGCCAGCAGCCCCGGAGGGAGGGGTGATAACTATGGCTACACCTTC
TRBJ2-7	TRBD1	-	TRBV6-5	CASSYEGQGPYEQYF	TGTGCCAGCAGTTACGAGGGACAGGGTCCCTACGAGCAGTACTTC
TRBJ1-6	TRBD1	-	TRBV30	CAWTKPQGLPLHF	TGTGCCTGGACAAAACCACAGGGGCTCCCCCTCCACTTT
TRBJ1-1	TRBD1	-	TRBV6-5	CASRGQGVNTEAFF	TGTGCCAGCCGCGGACAGGGGGTGAACACTGAAGCTTTCTTT
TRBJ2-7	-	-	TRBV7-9	CASSLAGAHEQYF	TGTGCCAGCAGCTTAGCGGGAGCCCACGAGCAGTACTTC